This T cell receptor beta chain was sequenced in a study of control samples from healthy donors and cancer patients. Trimming took off 7 bases at V and 4 bases at J, with 13 bases between the two ends. The CDR3 is 13 residues long. From germline, CDR1 is SNHLY and CDR2 FYNNEI. Using immunoSEQ multiplex PCR, the repertoire was profiled, and TCRdb retains in-frame clones only, with some absent. The top ten clones hold about 1.4% of a sample with 150,000 to 200,000 clones, 90% of them seen once. Source material: blood. The origin of this receptor is a woman aged 45-65 years in good health. This chain connects TRBV2 to TRBJ1-2, with a possible D match to TRBD1 (5 bases). CDR3 in amino acids: CASKGREGYGYTF. The DNA of the CDR3 is TGTGCCAGCAAGGGCAGGGAGGGCTATGGCTACACCTTC. The whole variable domain, filled in from reference TRBV2 and TRBJ1-2, reads EPEVTQTPSHQVTQMGQEVILRCVPISNHLYFYWYRQILGQKVEFLVSFYNNEISEKSEIFDDQFSVERPDGSNFTLKIRSTKLEDSAMYFCASKGREGYGYTFGSGTRLTVV.